A selection of T cell receptor beta chains follows, all from one sample in a study of blood T cell repertoires in COVID-19. Repertoires were generated with immunoSEQ multiplex PCR, while TCRdb's copy carries only in-frame clones and drops some. The data hold approximately 220,000 clones, with around 85% observed a single time. The specimen sequenced was peripheral blood. The receptors originated from a woman in her 50s with acute or convalescent COVID-19. Both conserved end residues are part of each CDR3. A D gene is named only where the DNA matches it firmly. Clone size is shown for a subset of rows, as once, few, many or a class of expanded clone.

>TRBJ2-7|TRBD1|-|TRBV27
TGTGCCAGCAGTTTATTTAATCCGACAGGGGGGGGGTCAAGGTACGAGCAGTACTTC
CASSLFNPTGGGSRYEQYF
>TRBJ1-4|TRBD1|many|TRBV19
TGTGCCAGTAGTCAGGGACAGGGAGTTGATTTACTGTTTTTT
CASSQGQGVDLLFF
>TRBJ1-3|-|-|TRBV5-1
TGCGCCAGCAGCTTGCAGGTCCGATCCTCCTCTGGAAACACCATATATTTT
CASSLQVRSSSGNTIYF
>TRBJ1-3|-|once|TRBV18
TGTGCCAGCTCATCCGACGACAGGTCTGGAAACACCATATATTTT
CASSSDDRSGNTIYF
>TRBJ2-2|TRBD2|-|TRBV4-1
TGCGCCAGCAGCCAAGAGAGAATATTGTCCACTAGCGGGGGGCCGAACACCGGGGAGCTGTTTTTT
CASSQERILSTSGGPNTGELFF
>TRBJ2-2|TRBD1|-|TRBV30
TGTGCCTGGAGTGGAGAGGGGGCAAGCCTAAACACCGGGGAGCTGTTTTTT
CAWSGEGASLNTGELFF
>TRBJ2-1|TRBD2|-|TRBV11-2
TGTGCCAGCAGCTTAGGGGGCGGGAGGGCCGTCTATGAGCAGTTCTTC
CASSLGGGRAVYEQFF
>TRBJ2-1|-|-|TRBV7-2
TGTGCCAGCAGCTTAGGGCAGGGTGCCTGGAATGAGCAGTTCTTC
CASSLGQGAWNEQFF
>TRBJ2-7|-|-|TRBV29-1
TGCAGCGTCGGACTTCCTAGCTACGAGCAGTACTTC
CSVGLPSYEQYF
>TRBJ2-3|TRBD2|-|TRBV4-1
TGCGCCAGCAGCCACGGGGGACTAGCAGTAACAGATACGCAGTATTTT
CASSHGGLAVTDTQYF
>TRBJ2-3|TRBD2|-|TRBV9
TGTGCCAGCAGCGTACCCTCCCGGGACTATCAGACTAGCACAGATACGCAGTATTTT
CASSVPSRDYQTSTDTQYF
>TRBJ1-1|-|-|TRBV7-2
TGTGCCAGCACCCAGGCGGGGGGCGCGGGCACTGAAGCTTTCTTT
CASTQAGGAGTEAFF
>TRBJ1-2|TRBD1|few|TRBV7-9
TGTGCCAGCAGCCGGGGGGACAGGCATGGGATTTACTATGGCTACACCTTC
CASSRGDRHGIYYGYTF
>TRBJ2-5|-|-|TRBV7-9
TGTGCCAGCAGACCCGGACTGTTCCAAGAGACCCAGTACTTC
CASRPGLFQETQYF
>TRBJ2-1|TRBD2|-|TRBV7-6
TGTGCCAGCAGCTTAGGGACTAGCGGCTACAATGAGCAGTTCTTC
CASSLGTSGYNEQFF
>TRBJ2-5|TRBD2|-|TRBV28
TGTGCCAGCAGGGCGGGACTAGCGGGCGAGACCCAGTACTTC
CASRAGLAGETQYF
>TRBJ2-6|TRBD1|-|TRBV18
TGTGCCAGCTCCCAGGGGGCGCTTGGGGCCAACGTCCTGACTTTC
CASSQGALGANVLTF
>TRBJ2-5|-|-|TRBV7-2
TGTGCCAGCAGCCTGTCCGGGGGTGAAGAGACCCAGTACTTC
CASSLSGGEETQYF
>TRBJ2-7|-|-|TRBV18
TGTGCCAGCTCACCAACTGAGGGTTACGAGCAGTACTTC
CASSPTEGYEQYF